The 18 T cell receptor beta chains listed next were all sequenced from one sample in a study of T cell responses to AZD1222 COVID-19 vaccine (dated by TCRdb to about 2021). The sample's time point label, decoded: baseline before first vaccination. Library preparation was by the immunoSEQ multiplex PCR assay. This is the immuneACCESS table as TCRdb keeps it, with only in-frame sequences that have V and J called. A part of the clones is gone; compared with another copy, unresolved V genes explain less than half, and the rest is unexplained. This sample lists about 92,000 clones; 88% were detected once. The ten largest clones represent less than 6% of the sample. Sequenced material: peripheral blood, taken on day 0 of AZD1222 vaccination. The receptors were gathered from an adult in good health.

The V and J genes are TRBV7-6 and TRBJ2-1; 7 bases fit TRBD2. The CDR3 contains 18 residues. With 5 bases clipped from V and 0 bases from J, the junction kept 13 bases outside the gene matches. Germline V lookup: CDR1 SGHVS, CDR2 FNYEAQ. The CDR3 spells CASSQQTSQFRSYNEQFF. The CDR3 DNA reads as TGTGCCAGCAGCCAACAGACTAGCCAATTCCGCTCCTACAATGAGCAGTTCTTC.

This clone was observed once. The genes are TRBV7-8 and TRBJ2-6, with D perhaps TRBD1 (6 bases). V lost 2 bases and J lost 1, with 24 bases in between. The CDR3 sequence is 21 residues long. Germline-derived CDR1 and CDR2 are SGHVS and FQNEAQ. The CDR3 DNA reads as TGTGCCAGCAGCTTATCCCGCACAGTGGGGGCCTCAAAATCTGGGGCCAACGTCCTGACTTTC. Its protein is CASSLSRTVGASKSGANVLTF.

The chain is built from TRBV6-2 or TRBV6-3 and TRBJ2-5; 8 positions match TRBD2. Germline trimming cut 2 bases from V and 5 bases from J; bases unmatched to any gene: 4. The CDR3 totals 14 residues. The germline gives CDR1 MNHEY, CDR2 SVGEGT. CDR3 amino acids: CASSYGSGVETQYF. The CDR3, as DNA: TGTGCCAGCAGTTACGGTAGCGGGGTGGAGACCCAGTACTTC.

V usage is TRBV27 and J usage is TRBJ1-5; no clear D gene. CDR1 and CDR2 (germline): MNHEY, SMNVEV (reference sequence). V lost 6 bases and J lost 3, with 9 bases in between. This CDR3 spans 13 amino acids. The chain's CDR3 is CASRGGSNQPQHF. CDR3 bases: TGTGCCAGCAGGGGAGGGTCCAATCAGCCCCAGCATTTT.

The rearrangement uses TRBV5-4 and TRBJ2-2; D is ambiguous. The V end was cut by 2 bases, the J end by 1 base, with 6 bases between. The CDR3 spans 14 residues. Per germline, CDR1 SGHNT and CDR2 YYREEE (reference sequence). This chain's CDR3 is CASSFGQNTGELFF. In DNA, the CDR3 is TGTGCCAGCAGCTTCGGTCAGAACACCGGGGAGCTGTTTTTT.

The rearrangement uses TRBV24-1 and TRBJ2-1, with D maybe TRBD2 (5 bases). The CDR3 is made up of 15 amino acids. V lost 0 bases to trimming and J lost 9 bases, with 14 bases between them. From germline, CDR1 is KGHDR and CDR2 SFDVKD. The CDR3 protein is CATSDLVSGRGEQFF. The DNA for the CDR3 is TGTGCCACCAGTGATTTGGTGTCAGGTCGGGGTGAGCAGTTCTTC.

The table lists this clone with a few counts. This chain uses TRBV27 with TRBJ1-5; 7 bases are a match to TRBD1. Germline V lookup: CDR1 MNHEY, CDR2 SMNVEV (reference sequence). V dropped 5 bases and J dropped 1; count of bases not matched to a gene: 8. The CDR3 contains 16 residues. CDR3: CASSPSTGWSNQPQHF. CDR3 nucleotides: TGTGCCAGCAGTCCCTCGACAGGGTGGAGCAATCAGCCCCAGCATTTT.

This clone occurred once. The chain carries TRBV10-1 and TRBJ1-5, with 12 bases identical to TRBD1. CDR1 is WNHNN, CDR2 SYGVQD, per germline (reference sequence). V lost 6 bases to trimming and J lost 3 bases; unmatched junction nucleotides: 6. The CDR3 sequence is 16 residues long. CDR3 loop: CASRDRDRGLNQPQHF. CDR3 in DNA: TGCGCCAGCAGGGACCGGGACAGGGGGCTCAATCAGCCCCAGCATTTT.

V gene TRBV27 combines with J gene TRBJ1-5; 7 positions agree with TRBD1. CDR1 MNHEY and CDR2 SMNVEV come from the germline V gene (reference sequence). Trimming at V came to 7 bases and at J to 6 bases, leaving 9 bases not matched to a gene. This CDR3 region has 14 residues. For the CDR3, the DNA is TGTGCCAGCAAATTGACAGGGCAAGGTCAGCCCCAGCATTTT. Its translation: CASKLTGQGQPQHF.

The chain couples TRBV27 to TRBJ1-2; unclear D gene. CDR3 length: 13 residues. V dropped 0 bases and J dropped 6 bases, with 8 bases sitting between them. CDR1 MNHEY and CDR2 SMNVEV come from the germline V gene (reference sequence). In DNA form, the CDR3 reads TGTGCCAGCAGTTTATCGCTCAGACATGGCTACACCTTC. This gives the protein CASSLSLRHGYTF.

The sample holds one count of this clone. The CDR3 coding sequence is TGTGCCAGCAGCCTGAACAGGGGGTCCACCGGGGAGCTGTTTTTT. Encoded protein: CASSLNRGSTGELFF. The chain couples TRBV3-1 (or the pseudogene TRBV3-2) to TRBJ2-2, with TRBD1 identical over 8 bases. Germline lookup yields CDR1 LGHDT and CDR2 YNNKEL (reference sequence). J gave up 4 bases and V 4 bases, and 5 bases lay outside the gene matches. The CDR3 extends over 15 amino acids.

The CDR3 loop is CASSWDGEYNEQFF. CDR3 nucleotides: TGCGCCAGCAGCTGGGACGGGGAATACAATGAGCAGTTCTTC. The chain combines TRBV5-1 with TRBJ2-1; D could derive from TRBD1 or TRBD2 (5 bases each). The CDR3 has 14 residues. The V gene's germline CDR1 is SGHRS and CDR2 YFSETQ. The V end was cut by 3 bases, the J end by 4 bases, with 11 bases between.

This chain links TRBV5-4 with TRBJ2-3, with D perhaps TRBD2 (5 bases). Germline lookup yields CDR1 SGHNT and CDR2 YYREEE (reference sequence). V lost 4 bases and J lost 2, with 14 bases in between. The CDR3 totals 15 residues. Here the CDR3 reads CASSRGGRHTDTQYF. CDR3 bases: TGTGCCAGCAGCCGCGGCGGGCGGCACACAGATACGCAGTATTTT.

The rearrangement links TRBV19 to TRBJ2-1; D is undetermined. This CDR3 spans 12 amino acids. CDR1 and CDR2 from the germline V gene are LNHDA and SQIVND (reference sequence). Trimming took off 6 bases at V and 5 bases at J, with 8 bases between the two ends. CDR3 DNA: TGTGCCAGTAGCCGCGGTAACAATGAGCAGTTCTTC. Residues: CASSRGNNEQFF. Looking up the rest from reference TRBV19 and TRBJ2-1 gives the full variable domain: DGGITQSPKYLFRKEGQNVTLSCEQNLNHDAMYWYRQDPGQGLRLIYYSQIVNDFQKGDIAEGYSVSREKKESFPLTVTSAQKNPTAFYLCASSRGNNEQFFGPGTRLTVL.

CDR3 sequence: CASNQGSQETQYF. DNA for the CDR3: TGCGCCAGCAATCAGGGTAGTCAAGAGACCCAGTACTTC. J is TRBJ2-5 and V is TRBV5-1, with D possibly TRBD1 on 5 matching bases. Germline V lookup: CDR1 SGHRS, CDR2 YFSETQ. V was pared by 6 bases and J by 2 bases, with 11 bases between. The CDR3 is made up of 13 amino acids.

The sample holds a few counts of this clone. The V and J genes are TRBV10-3 and TRBJ1-1; D gene uncertain. The CDR3 covers 14 residues. Germline V gives CDR1 ENHRY, CDR2 SYGVKD. Trimming left V 3 bases short and J 2 bases short, with 10 bases between. The CDR3 DNA is TGTGCCATCAGTGACTCGGGTGGTAACACTGAAGCTTTCTTT. Translated, it gives CAISDSGGNTEAFF.

The rearrangement joins TRBV28 to TRBJ2-1; the match to TRBD1 covers 7 bases. Germline CDR1 and CDR2: MDHEN and SYDVKM. V lost 6 bases, J lost 2 bases, and 7 bases stayed unmatched. There are 15 residues in the CDR3. Written as DNA, the CDR3 is TGTGCCAGCAGCTCGACAGGGAGAACCTACAATGAGCAGTTCTTC. Encoded protein: CASSSTGRTYNEQFF.

For this clone: One junction end disagrees with the germline gene, perhaps due to a read error. This chain uses TRBV11-3 with TRBJ2-1; possibly TRBD1 for D (5 bases). CDR1 and CDR2 (germline): SGHNT, YENEEA. This CDR3 is 14 amino acids long. CDR3 bases: TGTGCCAGCAGCTTATCAGGGCCTCCGAATGTGCAGTTCTTC. It yields the protein CASSLSGPPNVQFF.